The clone carrying this T cell receptor beta chain was detected ten times or more. The antigen is undetermined. The ends lost 4 bases at V and 4 bases at J; junction bases unmatched: 7. Germline CDR1 is SQVTM and CDR2 is ANQGSEA. The length of the CDR3 is 14 residues. Stability of Graves' hyperthyroidism was defined as absent ophthalmopathy progression within 18 months. A roughly 9.7 ml volume of fresh peripheral blood provided the PBMCs. This entry belongs to a study of T cells in Graves' hyperthyroidism and ophthalmopathy. For the study at large: Peripheral blood specimens were obtained at initial diagnosis, prior to any treatment. Study-wide findings and caveats: Ophthalmopathy, which appeared later, was predicted by the model a median 6.5 months before onset.

Authors of the study amplified TCR beta CDR3 regions from RNA transcripts. In the first-round RT-PCR of the TCR CDR3, the HTBI primer set was used. TCRdb used MiXCR to reprocess the multiplex PCR reads, holding one entry per CDR3 protein. Of around 420,000 distinct CDR3 sequences in the sample, roughly an eighth are singletons; the top ten hold 5.3%. The rearrangement joins TRBV29-1 to TRBJ2-1; 7 positions match TRBD2. This receptor was taken from a woman in her late teens or twenties with Graves' hyperthyroidism. The sample taken for sequencing was blood. The CDR3 DNA sequence: TGCAGCGTTGGACTGCGGGAGTCTTACAATGAGCAGTTCTTC. Translated, it gives CSVGLRESYNEQFF.